This passage covers 13 T cell receptor beta chains from one sample sequenced in a study of OX40 agonist ivuxolimab in advanced cancers. The library was produced with the immunoSEQ multiplex PCR assay. This immuneACCESS table, as held by TCRdb, lists in-frame sequences with V and J called but not all clones. Of the missing ones, under half trace to an unresolved V gene in checked studies; the others have no known cause. This sample gives 50,000 to 65,000 clones in total; roughly four fifths of them show up just once. The ten largest clones add up to 0.6% to 0.8% of the sample. The sequencing used CD4+ or CD8+ T cells sorted from blood, collected in a trial of the OX40 agonist ivuxolimab. All receptors derive from an adult with an advanced solid tumor such as melanoma, head and neck, liver or kidney cancer.

This chain joins TRBV5-4 and TRBJ2-3, with D hard to call. Germline V lookup: CDR1 SGHNT, CDR2 YYREEE (reference sequence). Trimming removed 1 base at V and 2 bases at J, with 5 bases between. The CDR3 runs to 13 residues. The CDR3: CASSLRYTDTQYF. CDR3 DNA sequence: TGTGCCAGCAGCTTGAGGTACACAGATACGCAGTATTTT.

V gene TRBV7-2 combines with J gene TRBJ2-5; 7 bases are shared with TRBD1. Germline values: CDR1 SGHTA, CDR2 FQGNSA. This CDR3 spans 15 amino acids. Losses at the gene ends were 0 bases for V and 3 bases for J; bases not matched to a gene: 4. DNA of the CDR3: TGTGCCAGCAGCTTAGCGAATACAGGGGAAGAGACCCAGTACTTC. Translating it yields CASSLANTGEETQYF.

This clone was detected only a few times. The chain carries TRBV5-1 and TRBJ2-1; 10 bases align to TRBD2. From germline, CDR1 is SGHRS and CDR2 YFSETQ. The CDR3 has 16 residues. V shed 1 base, J shed 8 bases, and the junction held 9 bases outside the gene matches. The CDR3 loop is CASSLRPAGGPDEQFF. In DNA, the CDR3 is TGCGCCAGCAGCTTGAGGCCAGCGGGGGGGCCTGATGAGCAGTTCTTC.

This clone showed up just once. The chain carries TRBV10-3 and TRBJ2-2; 10 positions agree with TRBD2. Germline V gives CDR1 ENHRY, CDR2 SYGVKD. The CDR3 totals 16 residues. V dropped 5 bases and J dropped 4; count of bases not matched to a gene: 7. CDR3 coding DNA: TGTGCCATCAGTCCAGCGGGGGGGCCTGGCACCGGGGAGCTGTTTTTT. Translated, it gives CAISPAGGPGTGELFF.

This clone was recorded once. V usage is TRBV4-1 and J usage is TRBJ2-5, with TRBD2 as a possible D gene (6 bases). The J call may be mistaken, given a closer DNA end match to TRBJ2-7. Germline lookup yields CDR1 MGHRA and CDR2 YSYEKL. The CDR3 totals 14 residues. CDR3 in DNA: TGCGCCAGCAGCCCACTTCGGGGGATCTACGAGCAGTACTTC. This sequence encodes CASSPLRGIYEQYF.

V is TRBV12-5 and J is TRBJ2-5; the match to TRBD2 covers 11 bases. The CDR3 contains 16 residues. The germline V gene has CDR1 LGHNT and CDR2 FRNRAP. V was clipped by 4 bases and J by 2 bases; unmatched bases: 6. CDR3 sequence reads: CASGSATSGEQETQYF. In nucleotides, the CDR3 is TGTGCTAGTGGTTCTGCGACTAGCGGGGAACAAGAGACCCAGTACTTC.

The genes are TRBV4-2 and TRBJ1-6; 11 positions match TRBD1. This CDR3 contains 17 residues. V was pared by 2 bases and J by 7 bases, with 7 bases of the junction left unmatched. The germline V gene has CDR1 LGHNA and CDR2 YNFKEQ. The CDR3 loop is CASSQKRGQGANSPLHF. In nucleotides, the CDR3 is TGTGCCAGCAGCCAAAAGAGAGGACAGGGGGCGAATTCACCCCTCCACTTT.

CDR3 in amino acids: CASSEANRGPSGYTF. The CDR3 bases are TGTGCCAGCAGTGAAGCAAACCGGGGACCATCTGGCTACACCTTC. The V call is TRBV6-1, the J call TRBJ1-2; the D gene is possibly TRBD1 (5 bases). The ends were cut back, 0 bases at V and 7 bases at J, with 15 bases in the middle. The CDR3 runs to 15 residues. CDR1 and CDR2 (germline): MNHNS, SASEGT.

This chain links TRBV11-2 with TRBJ2-3; TRBD1 is a possible D gene (6 bases). Between the trimmed V and J ends, which lost 5 bases and 0 bases, there was a span of 15 bases. The CDR3 runs 16 residues. Germline V CDR1 and CDR2: SGHAT, FQNNGV. The CDR3 reads CASSPGVLSSTDTQYF. CDR3 nucleotide sequence: TGTGCCAGCAGCCCAGGGGTTTTAAGTAGCACAGATACGCAGTATTTT. Supplemented by reference TRBV11-2 and TRBJ2-3, the full variable domain reads EAGVAQSPRYKIIEKRQSVAFWCNPISGHATLYWYQQILGQGPKLLIQFQNNGVVDDSQLPKDRFSAERLKGVDSTLKIQPAKLEDSAVYLCASSPGVLSSTDTQYFGPGTRLTVL.

This clone was seen only a few times. The V and J genes are TRBV5-4 and TRBJ1-6; D remains ambiguous. Germline V gene data show CDR1 as SGHNT and CDR2 as YYREEE (reference sequence). Deletions cut 2 bases from V and 10 bases from J, with 16 bases between. The CDR3 runs to 15 residues. CDR3 sequence reads: CASSFLEGGGSPLHF. The CDR3 region has the DNA TGTGCCAGCAGCTTTTTGGAGGGCGGAGGATCACCCCTCCACTTT.

The CDR3 here is CASSPPGQSSRGTQYF. The CDR3 DNA reads as TGTGCCAGCAGCCCACCGGGACAGTCCTCCAGGGGGACCCAGTACTTC. This chain uses TRBV7-2 with TRBJ2-5; 7 bases agree with TRBD1. J gave up 7 bases and V 5 bases, and 16 bases lay outside the gene matches. CDR1 SGHTA and CDR2 FQGNSA come from the germline V gene. The CDR3 has 16 residues.

As regards this clone: A read error may produce the germline difference seen at one junction end. The chain combines TRBV2 with TRBJ1-5, with 10 bases matching TRBD1. Germline CDR1 SNHLY, CDR2 FYNNEI. The CDR3 sequence is 16 residues long. The CDR3 region has the DNA TGTGCCAGCAGTACCTTAGGGGACAGGGGCAACCAGCCCCAGCATTTT. Its translation is CASSTLGDRGNQPQHF.

V usage is TRBV7-8 and J usage is TRBJ2-5; 7 nucleotides line up with TRBD2. Looked up from germline, CDR1 is SGHVS and CDR2 is FQNEAQ. The CDR3 contains 18 residues. The trim removed 5 bases at V and 5 bases at J, leaving 20 bases unmatched. CDR3 DNA sequence: TGTGCCAGCAGCGGATGGCGTCTTCCAGCGGGACCTCGGGAGACCCAGTACTTC. Translated, it gives CASSGWRLPAGPRETQYF.